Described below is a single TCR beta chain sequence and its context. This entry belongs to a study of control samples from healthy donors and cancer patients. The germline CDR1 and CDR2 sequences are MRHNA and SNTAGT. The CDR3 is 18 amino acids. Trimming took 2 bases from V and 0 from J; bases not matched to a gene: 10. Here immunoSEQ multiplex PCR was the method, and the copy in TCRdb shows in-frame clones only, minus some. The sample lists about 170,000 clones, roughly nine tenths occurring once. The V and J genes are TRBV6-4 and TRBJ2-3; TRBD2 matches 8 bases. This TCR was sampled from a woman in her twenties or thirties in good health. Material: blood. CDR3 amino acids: CASSDQPRTSSSTDTQYF. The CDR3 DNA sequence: TGTGCCAGCAGTGACCAACCCCGGACTAGCTCTAGCACAGATACGCAGTATTTT.